Below, 14 T cell receptor beta chains from the same sample are listed, as sequenced in a study of blood T cell repertoires in COVID-19. Repertoires were generated with immunoSEQ multiplex PCR, while TCRdb's copy carries only in-frame clones and drops some. The sample shows roughly 110,000 clones, approximately 90% of them seen only once. Sample: peripheral blood. The receptor source for this set is a woman aged 45-60 years with acute or convalescent COVID-19.

The rearrangement uses TRBV11-1 and TRBJ1-1, with D possibly matching TRBD1 (5 bases). This CDR3 has 15 residues. The germline V and J ends were trimmed by 3 bases and 4 bases, with 15 bases remaining between them. Germline values: CDR1 SGHAT, CDR2 FQDESV (reference sequence). The DNA for the CDR3 is TGTGCCAGCAGCTTGTTATGGGGGGGAGGCACTGAAGCTTTCTTT. Translated, it gives CASSLLWGGGTEAFF.

The V and J genes are TRBV24-1 and TRBJ2-7; no firm D call. Trimming removed 1 base at V and 2 bases at J, with 8 bases between. In germline, CDR1 is KGHDR, CDR2 SFDVKD. The CDR3 spans 14 residues. CDR3: CATSDFNSPYEQYF. CDR3 bases: TGTGCCACCAGTGATTTCAACAGTCCCTACGAGCAGTACTTC.

This clone was recorded only once. This chain connects TRBV10-2 to TRBJ2-1; D not certain. Deletions cut 5 bases from V and 6 bases from J, with 11 bases between. The CDR3 is made up of 13 amino acids. CDR1 is WSHSY, CDR2 SAAADI, per germline. DNA for the CDR3: TGCGCCAGCAGTAAGGCAGGTTCCAATGAGCAGTTCTTC. Its protein product is CASSKAGSNEQFF.

V usage is TRBV5-1 and J usage is TRBJ2-5; 7 bases map to TRBD1. The trim removed 4 bases at V and 2 bases at J, leaving 8 bases unmatched. In germline, CDR1 is SGHRS, CDR2 YFSETQ. The CDR3 sequence is 15 residues long. This chain's CDR3 is CASSPARGQQETQYF. The CDR3 nucleotides are TGCGCCAGCAGCCCTGCCAGGGGACAGCAAGAGACCCAGTACTTC.

The chain recombines TRBV6-1 with TRBJ1-4, with TRBD1 matching over 9 bases. V gave up 3 bases and J gave up 8 bases; unmatched junction bases: 7. This CDR3 spans 15 amino acids. CDR1 and CDR2 (germline): MNHNS, SASEGT. CDR3 in amino acids: CASSDPTGGREKLFF. The CDR3 DNA reads as TGTGCCAGCAGTGATCCGACAGGGGGACGAGAAAAACTGTTTTTT.

This clone showed up just once. V usage is TRBV7-2 and J usage is TRBJ1-1; D might be TRBD1 (5 bases). The V end was cut by 3 bases, the J end by 4 bases, with 18 bases between. The CDR3 extends over 16 amino acids. The V gene's germline CDR1 is SGHTA and CDR2 FQGNSA. For the CDR3, the DNA is TGTGCCAGCAGCTTTGTGGACATAATCCCCCTCACTGAAGCTTTCTTT. Translated: CASSFVDIIPLTEAFF.

The chain links TRBV3-1 (or the pseudogene TRBV3-2) to TRBJ1-6; 7 bases line up with TRBD1. V shed 0 bases and J 9 bases; nucleotides not matched to a gene: 11. This CDR3 is built from 17 residues. The germline CDR1 and CDR2 sequences are LGHDT and YNNKEL (reference sequence). The CDR3 nucleotides read TGTGCCAGCAGCCAAGATCCCGACAGGGAGGAAGTTTCACCCCTCCACTTT. Its protein is CASSQDPDREEVSPLHF.

V gene TRBV7-6 combines with J gene TRBJ2-1, with 7 bases lining up with TRBD2. The V and J ends lost 3 bases and 3 bases, in that order; junction bases with no gene match: 5. CDR1 and CDR2 (germline): SGHVS, FNYEAQ. This CDR3 is built from 15 residues. CDR3 DNA: TGTGCCAGCAGCTTTGGACTAGAACACTACAATGAGCAGTTCTTC. Amino acid sequence: CASSFGLEHYNEQFF.

The V and J genes are TRBV27 and TRBJ2-3; D is ambiguous. Trimming took 6 bases from V and 0 from J, leaving 10 bases between them. The CDR3 extends over 14 amino acids. Per the germline V gene, CDR1 is MNHEY and CDR2 is SMNVEV (reference sequence). CDR3 sequence: CASRRPRSTDTQYF. The CDR3 nucleotides are TGTGCCAGCAGAAGGCCCAGGAGCACAGATACGCAGTATTTT.

V is TRBV18 and J is TRBJ1-1; D is unclear. CDR3 length: 14 amino acids. The germline gives CDR1 KGHSH, CDR2 LQKENI. The ends were cut back, 3 bases at V and 11 bases at J, with 19 bases in the middle. As DNA, the CDR3 is TGTGCCAGCTCACCGACCGGGCCCCCCAGCGGCGCTTTCTTT. Amino acids: CASSPTGPPSGAFF.

CDR3 DNA sequence: TGTGCCAGCAGTTTCGGGGGGTACACTGAAGCTTTCTTT. It codes for CASSFGGYTEAFF. The chain uses TRBV12-3 or TRBV12-4 and TRBJ1-1; tentative D call: TRBD1 (5 bases). This CDR3 contains 13 residues. Trimming removed 3 bases from V and 3 bases from J, with 8 bases in between.

The V gene is TRBV18, the J gene TRBJ1-2, with D maybe TRBD1 (5 bases). The CDR3 totals 16 residues. Trimming cost V 5 bases and J 5 bases, with 21 bases left between them. Germline V gives CDR1 KGHSH, CDR2 LQKENI. CDR3 amino acids: CASSSQILDGGYGYTF. The CDR3 DNA reads as TGTGCCAGCTCATCCCAGATCCTTGACGGGGGATATGGCTACACCTTC.

This clone was observed once. The chain couples TRBV19 to TRBJ1-2; unclear D gene. Germline V gives CDR1 LNHDA, CDR2 SQIVND (reference sequence). V dropped 7 bases and J dropped 4 bases, with 7 bases sitting between them. The CDR3 totals 11 residues. As DNA, the CDR3 is TGTGCCAGTAACAGTGGCTATGGCTACACCTTC. This codes for CASNSGYGYTF.

The chain employs TRBV7-2 and TRBJ1-2; D may be TRBD1 (5 bases). The CDR3 is 16 amino acids. CDR1 SGHTA and CDR2 FQGNSA come from the germline V gene. Trimming stripped 2 bases from V and 0 bases from J, with 13 bases between. The CDR3 DNA is TGTGCCAGCAGCTTATTTGTGACAGCGTCTAACTATGGCTACACCTTC. Its translation is CASSLFVTASNYGYTF. Full variable domain (remainder filled in from reference TRBV7-2 and TRBJ1-2): GAGVSQSPSNKVTEKGKDVELRCDPISGHTALYWYRQSLGQGLEFLIYFQGNSAPDKSGLPSDRFSAERTGGSVSTLTIQRTQQEDSAVYLCASSLFVTASNYGYTFGSGTRLTVV.